This T cell receptor beta chain came from a study of immune evolution from preneoplasia to lung adenocarcinoma. Using immunoSEQ multiplex PCR, the repertoire was profiled, and TCRdb retains in-frame clones only, with some absent. The data hold some 1,400 clones, with more than 65% observed a single time. With V trimmed by 4 bases and J by 2 bases, 3 bases remained unmatched. CDR1 and CDR2 (germline): MGHRA, YSYEKL. The CDR3 loop spans 14 amino acids. The V and J genes are TRBV4-1 and TRBJ2-7, with 9 bases aligning to TRBD2. The origin of this receptor is a person aged 65 to 85 with lung adenocarcinoma. Specimen: FFPE atypical adenomatous hyperplasia tissue from the lung. The subset denotes: atypical adenomatous hyperplasia (AAH), lung preneoplasia. The CDR3 DNA follows: TGCGCCAGCAGCCTTGGACTAGCGACCTACGAGCAGTACTTC. Residues: CASSLGLATYEQYF.